This TCR beta chain derives from a study of blood T cell repertoires in COVID-19. Looking at the study overall: The United States, Italy and Spain supplied acute and convalescent COVID-19 samples.

Authors' methods: Estimates of nucleated cell counts were drawn from the amplification of reference gene primers. This table comes from immunoSEQ multiplex PCR, and its TCRdb copy is limited to in-frame clones, with some not included. V and J calls plus clone size are reproduced from that table; the DNA served to infer D and trimming. The table has approximately 300,000 clones, over 85% seen once; the top ten hold roughly a tenth. Donors were grouped by their self-reported clinical history. For recovered donors of Cohort 3, there were two negative PCRs, clearance, or symptom resolution. The TCR was taken from a woman in her thirties who had recovered from COVID-19. Sequenced: PBMCs or T cells enriched from blood (not recorded which).

CDR3 DNA: TGTGCCAGCAGCCAAGCGGGAGGTTATGGTGGTGAGCAGTTCTTC. This translates into CASSQAGGYGGEQFF. The rearrangement joins TRBV3-1 (or the pseudogene TRBV3-2) to TRBJ2-1; 7 bases line up with TRBD2. The CDR3 covers 15 residues. Germline V gene lookup returns CDR1 LGHDT and CDR2 YNNKEL (reference sequence). The junction had 9 bases not matched to a gene; V was cut back by 1 base and J by 9 bases.